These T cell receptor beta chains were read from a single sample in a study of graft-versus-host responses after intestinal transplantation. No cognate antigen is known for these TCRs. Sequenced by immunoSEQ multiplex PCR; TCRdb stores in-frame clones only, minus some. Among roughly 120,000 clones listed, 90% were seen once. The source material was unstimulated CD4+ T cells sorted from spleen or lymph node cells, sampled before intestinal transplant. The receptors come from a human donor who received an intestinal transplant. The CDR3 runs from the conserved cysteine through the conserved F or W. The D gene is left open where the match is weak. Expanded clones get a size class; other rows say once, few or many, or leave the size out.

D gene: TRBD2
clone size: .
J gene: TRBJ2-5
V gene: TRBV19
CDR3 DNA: TGTGCCAGTAGTAGGACTAGCGGGGAGTCAGCAGAGACCCAGTACTTC
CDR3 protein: CASSRTSGESAETQYF

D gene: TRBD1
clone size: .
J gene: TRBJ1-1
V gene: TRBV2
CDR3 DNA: TGTGCCAGCAGTGACAGGGGGGCCGTGATTACTGAAGCTTTCTTT
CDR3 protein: CASSDRGAVITEAFF

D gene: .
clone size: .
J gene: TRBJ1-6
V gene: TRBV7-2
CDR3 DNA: TGTGCCAGCAGCTTAGCACAATCACGGGATTCACCCCTCCACTTT
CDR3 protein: CASSLAQSRDSPLHF

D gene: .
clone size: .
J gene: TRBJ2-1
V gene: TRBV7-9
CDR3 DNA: TGTGCCAGCAGCCCCCGTGAGGGAAGAGTCGATGAGCAGTTCTTC
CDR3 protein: CASSPREGRVDEQFF

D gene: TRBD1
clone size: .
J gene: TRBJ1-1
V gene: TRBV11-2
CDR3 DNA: TGTGCCAGCAGCCCTGGGACAGGGGGGACTGAAGCTTTCTTT
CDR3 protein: CASSPGTGGTEAFF

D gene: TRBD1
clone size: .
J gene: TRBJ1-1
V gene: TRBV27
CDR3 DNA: TGTGCCAGCAGCCGACAGGGGCTCCCTGAAGCTTTCTTT
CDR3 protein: CASSRQGLPEAFF

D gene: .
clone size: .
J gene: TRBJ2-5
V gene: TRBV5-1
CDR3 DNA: TGCGCCAGCAGCTTGCCATCGGACATTGGGACCCAGTACTTC
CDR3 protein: CASSLPSDIGTQYF

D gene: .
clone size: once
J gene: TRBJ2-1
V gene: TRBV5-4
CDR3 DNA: TGTGCCAGCAGCTTGTTTGGGACTGGCTACAATGAGCAGTTCTTC
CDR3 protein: CASSLFGTGYNEQFF

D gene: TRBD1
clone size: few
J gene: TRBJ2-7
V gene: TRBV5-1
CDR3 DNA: TGCGCCAGCAGCTTTCGGCCCCGAACGGGACAGGGTTCCGAGCAGTACTTC
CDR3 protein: CASSFRPRTGQGSEQYF

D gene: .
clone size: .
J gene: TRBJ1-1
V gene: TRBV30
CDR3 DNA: TGTGCCTGGACCTGGGGGGACACTGAAGCTTTCTTT
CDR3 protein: CAWTWGDTEAFF

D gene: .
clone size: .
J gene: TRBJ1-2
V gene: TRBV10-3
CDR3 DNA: TGTGCCATCAGTGACGCACCGGGCTATGGCTACACCTTC
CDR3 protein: CAISDAPGYGYTF